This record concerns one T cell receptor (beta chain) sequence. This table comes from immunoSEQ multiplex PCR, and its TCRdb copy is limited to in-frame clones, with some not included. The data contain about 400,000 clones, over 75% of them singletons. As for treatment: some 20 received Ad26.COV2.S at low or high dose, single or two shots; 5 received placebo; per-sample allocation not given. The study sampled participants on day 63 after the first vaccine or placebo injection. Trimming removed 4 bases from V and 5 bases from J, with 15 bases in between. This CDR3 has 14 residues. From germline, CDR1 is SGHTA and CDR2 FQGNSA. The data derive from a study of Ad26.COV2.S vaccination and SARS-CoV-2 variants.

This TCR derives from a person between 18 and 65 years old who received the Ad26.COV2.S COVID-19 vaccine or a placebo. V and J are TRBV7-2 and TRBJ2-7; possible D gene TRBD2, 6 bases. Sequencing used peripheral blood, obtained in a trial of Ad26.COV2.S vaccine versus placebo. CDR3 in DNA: TGTGCCAGCAGCTGGCAGGGACTGGCGGACGAGCAGTACTTC. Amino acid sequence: CASSWQGLADEQYF. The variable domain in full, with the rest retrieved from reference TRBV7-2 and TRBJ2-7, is GAGVSQSPSNKVTEKGKDVELRCDPISGHTALYWYRQSLGQGLEFLIYFQGNSAPDKSGLPSDRFSAERTGGSVSTLTIQRTQQEDSAVYLCASSWQGLADEQYFGPGTRLTVT.